The 18 T cell receptor beta chains presented below share a single source sample, sequenced in a study of neurological immune-mediated disorders. One entry per CDR3 protein results from TCRdb running MiXCR on the 5' RACE reads. Of roughly 100,000 distinct CDR3 sequences detected, 3.5% to 4% appear once; the ten largest clones hold 6%. Sequenced: PBMCs. The receptors originated from a woman between 18 and 29 years old with multiple sclerosis.

The chain recombines TRBV19 with TRBJ1-1; 8 nucleotides match TRBD1. The germline CDR1 and CDR2 sequences are LNHDA and SQIVND (reference sequence). Trimming at V came to 7 bases and at J to 4 bases, leaving 5 bases not matched to a gene. This CDR3 is 13 amino acids long. The CDR3 nucleotides read TGTGCCAGTATCCACAGGGGGGGCACTGAAGCTTTCTTT. Encoded protein: CASIHRGGTEAFF.

This clonotype has a count of ten or more. This sequence joins TRBV5-1 and TRBJ1-2; TRBD1 agrees at 8 bases. Per the germline V gene, CDR1 is SGHRS and CDR2 is YFSETQ. The length of the CDR3 is 13 residues. The V and J ends lost 4 bases and 4 bases, in that order; junction bases with no gene match: 3. The CDR3 coding sequence is TGCGCCAGCAGCCAACAGGGGGGCTATGGCTACACCTTC. Translated: CASSQQGGYGYTF. The whole variable domain, filled in from reference TRBV5-1 and TRBJ1-2, reads KAGVTQTPRYLIKTRGQQVTLSCSPISGHRSVSWYQQTPGQGLQFLFEYFSETQRNKGNFPGRFSGRQFSNSRSEMNVSTLELGDSALYLCASSQQGGYGYTFGSGTRLTVV.

At least ten counts were recorded for this clonotype. The chain is built from TRBV5-1 and TRBJ1-2, with D possibly TRBD1 on 5 matching bases. The CDR3 is 16 residues long. V gave up 2 bases and J gave up 1 base, with 15 bases separating them. CDR1 is SGHRS and CDR2 is YFSETQ in the germline V gene. CDR3 DNA sequence: TGCGCCAGCAGCTTATCCAGACAGACGGTTAACTATGGCTACACCTTC. This gives the protein CASSLSRQTVNYGYTF. Drawing the rest from reference TRBV5-1 and TRBJ1-2, the complete variable domain is KAGVTQTPRYLIKTRGQQVTLSCSPISGHRSVSWYQQTPGQGLQFLFEYFSETQRNKGNFPGRFSGRQFSNSRSEMNVSTLELGDSALYLCASSLSRQTVNYGYTFGSGTRLTVV.

This clonotype was detected ten times or more. The V call is TRBV5-1, the J call TRBJ1-2; 8 bases agree with TRBD1. There are 15 residues in the CDR3. Trimming took 3 bases from V and 4 from J; bases not matched to a gene: 8. From germline, CDR1 is SGHRS and CDR2 YFSETQ. CDR3 bases: TGCGCCAGCAGCTCCTCCGGGACAGGACCCTATGGCTACACCTTC. Amino acids: CASSSSGTGPYGYTF.

This clonotype was counted ten times or more. The chain carries TRBV9 and TRBJ2-3; TRBD2 matches at 12 bases. This CDR3 spans 16 amino acids. Looked up from germline, CDR1 is SGDLS and CDR2 is YYNGEE. J lost 2 bases, V lost 4 bases, and 5 bases had no gene match. The CDR3 bases are TGTGCCAGCAGCTTACGGACTAGCGGGAACACAGATACGCAGTATTTT. Translated, it gives CASSLRTSGNTDTQYF.

The table lists this clonotype with many counts. This chain links TRBV7-2 with TRBJ2-3; D perhaps matches TRBD2 (6 bases). Germline-derived CDR1 and CDR2 are SGHTA and FQGNSA. The CDR3 has 17 residues. With 1 base removed from V and 0 bases from J, the gap between germline ends came to 14 bases. The CDR3 DNA is TGTGCCAGCAGCTTAGTAGGCGGGATCTGGAGCACAGATACGCAGTATTTT. This gives the protein CASSLVGGIWSTDTQYF.

As regards this clonotype: At one of its ends the junction is not consistent with the germline gene, which may arise from a read error. The chain joins TRBV5-1 to TRBJ2-5, with 10 bases identical to TRBD2. The germline V gene has CDR1 SGHRS and CDR2 YFSETQ. The CDR3 loop spans 15 amino acids. In DNA form, the CDR3 reads TGCGCCAGCAGCATACTAGCGGGGTTCCAAGAGAACCAGTACTTC. As protein: CASSILAGFQENQYF.

This clonotype was recorded at least ten times. J is TRBJ2-4 and V is TRBV21-1; TRBD2 reflects the table's D call only, with no check against the DNA. TRBV21-1 is an annotated pseudogene. There are 17 residues in the CDR3. As DNA, the CDR3 is TGTGCCAGCAGCAAAGTAACTAGCGGGAGTACCAAAAACATTCAGTACTTC. It yields the protein CASSKVTSGSTKNIQYF.

V usage is TRBV20-1 and J usage is TRBJ1-5; D is perhaps TRBD1 (6 bases). The CDR3 is 16 amino acids. V shed 3 bases and J shed 2 bases, with 17 bases lying between them. Germline V lookup: CDR1 DFQATT, CDR2 SNEGSKA (reference sequence). This chain's CDR3 is CSARPAGAGGNQPQHF. CDR3 sequence (DNA): TGCAGTGCTAGGCCCGCAGGGGCAGGAGGCAATCAGCCCCAGCATTTT.

This clonotype was detected only a few times. V and J are TRBV5-1 and TRBJ1-2; no clear D gene. Germline V gene data show CDR1 as SGHRS and CDR2 as YFSETQ. V shed 7 bases and J shed 6 bases, with 4 bases lying between them. CDR3 length: 9 amino acids. The CDR3 DNA follows: TGCGCCAGCGGGGATGGCTACACCTTC. It translates to CASGDGYTF.

This clonotype was recorded at least ten times. V gene TRBV12-3 or TRBV12-4 combines with J gene TRBJ2-7; maybe TRBD1 (6 bases). V was trimmed by 6 bases and J by 2 bases, leaving 14 bases between them. The CDR3 spans 14 residues. In nucleotides, the CDR3 is TGTGCCAGCAGCCTGCGACAGGCCGCCTACGAGCAGTACTTC. As protein: CASSLRQAAYEQYF.

The sample holds many counts of this clonotype. This chain connects TRBV7-9 to TRBJ1-3, with D unresolved. CDR1 and CDR2 (germline): SEHNR, FQNEAQ (reference sequence). CDR3 length equals 13 residues. Trimming left V 1 base short and J 4 bases short, with 5 bases between. CDR3 loop: CASSLDQGNTIYF. In DNA, the CDR3 is TGTGCCAGCAGCTTAGATCAAGGAAACACCATATATTTT.

The sample holds one count of this clonotype. The chain is built from TRBV7-2 and TRBJ1-1; D uncertain. From germline, CDR1 is SGHTA and CDR2 FQGNSA. CDR3 length equals 12 residues. V shed 3 bases and J shed 7 bases, with 9 bases lying between them. The CDR3 reads CASSFAGDEAFF. CDR3 nucleotide sequence: TGTGCCAGCAGCTTCGCTGGGGATGAAGCTTTCTTT.

This clonotype was seen repeatedly, ten times or more. V usage is TRBV12-3 or TRBV12-4 and J usage is TRBJ1-6, with D perhaps TRBD1 (5 bases). The ends were cut back, 3 bases at V and 8 bases at J, with 14 bases in the middle. CDR3 length equals 15 residues. The CDR3 here is CASSFQGWRDSPLHF. The CDR3, as DNA: TGTGCCAGCAGTTTTCAGGGATGGAGAGATTCACCCCTCCACTTT.

This clonotype has ten or more counts. CDR3 sequence: CASSRGVAAGEQYF. The CDR3 DNA reads TGTGCCAGCAGCAGGGGGGTTGCCGCAGGGGAGCAGTACTTC. J is TRBJ2-7 and V is TRBV5-4; either TRBD1 or TRBD2 may supply D (6 bases each). CDR1 and CDR2 from the germline V gene are SGHNT and YYREEE (reference sequence). CDR3 size: 14 residues. With 4 bases removed from V and 7 bases from J, the gap between germline ends came to 18 bases.

In its sample, this clonotype was seen many times. The J gene is TRBJ2-3, the V gene TRBV12-3 or TRBV12-4, with a tentative D call TRBD2 (6 bases). CDR3 length: 15 residues. Trimming removed 3 bases from V and 1 base from J, with 11 bases in between. In nucleotides, the CDR3 is TGTGCCAGCAGTTTTCGGGAGATTCGCACAGATACGCAGTATTTT. Its translation: CASSFREIRTDTQYF.

In this sample, this clonotype turned up many times. The DNA of the CDR3 is TGCAGTGCTAGAGGGGGGACTAGCGGCAGACCAGATACGCAGTATTTT. Amino acid sequence: CSARGGTSGRPDTQYF. The rearrangement uses TRBV20-1 and TRBJ2-3, with 11 bases that match TRBD2. This CDR3 is built from 16 residues. Germline V gene lookup returns CDR1 DFQATT and CDR2 SNEGSKA (reference sequence). The ends lost 1 base at V and 4 bases at J; junction bases unmatched: 7.

This clonotype was recorded at least ten times. The chain is built from TRBV20-1 and TRBJ1-2; 12 positions match TRBD1. Germline V gives CDR1 DFQATT, CDR2 SNEGSKA (reference sequence). The CDR3 has 13 residues. V trimming: 5 bases; J trimming: 8 bases; junction bases outside the gene matches: 6. In DNA form, the CDR3 reads TGCAGTGCTGAGGGACAGGGGGCGGGCGGCTACACCTTC. Its translation: CSAEGQGAGGYTF.